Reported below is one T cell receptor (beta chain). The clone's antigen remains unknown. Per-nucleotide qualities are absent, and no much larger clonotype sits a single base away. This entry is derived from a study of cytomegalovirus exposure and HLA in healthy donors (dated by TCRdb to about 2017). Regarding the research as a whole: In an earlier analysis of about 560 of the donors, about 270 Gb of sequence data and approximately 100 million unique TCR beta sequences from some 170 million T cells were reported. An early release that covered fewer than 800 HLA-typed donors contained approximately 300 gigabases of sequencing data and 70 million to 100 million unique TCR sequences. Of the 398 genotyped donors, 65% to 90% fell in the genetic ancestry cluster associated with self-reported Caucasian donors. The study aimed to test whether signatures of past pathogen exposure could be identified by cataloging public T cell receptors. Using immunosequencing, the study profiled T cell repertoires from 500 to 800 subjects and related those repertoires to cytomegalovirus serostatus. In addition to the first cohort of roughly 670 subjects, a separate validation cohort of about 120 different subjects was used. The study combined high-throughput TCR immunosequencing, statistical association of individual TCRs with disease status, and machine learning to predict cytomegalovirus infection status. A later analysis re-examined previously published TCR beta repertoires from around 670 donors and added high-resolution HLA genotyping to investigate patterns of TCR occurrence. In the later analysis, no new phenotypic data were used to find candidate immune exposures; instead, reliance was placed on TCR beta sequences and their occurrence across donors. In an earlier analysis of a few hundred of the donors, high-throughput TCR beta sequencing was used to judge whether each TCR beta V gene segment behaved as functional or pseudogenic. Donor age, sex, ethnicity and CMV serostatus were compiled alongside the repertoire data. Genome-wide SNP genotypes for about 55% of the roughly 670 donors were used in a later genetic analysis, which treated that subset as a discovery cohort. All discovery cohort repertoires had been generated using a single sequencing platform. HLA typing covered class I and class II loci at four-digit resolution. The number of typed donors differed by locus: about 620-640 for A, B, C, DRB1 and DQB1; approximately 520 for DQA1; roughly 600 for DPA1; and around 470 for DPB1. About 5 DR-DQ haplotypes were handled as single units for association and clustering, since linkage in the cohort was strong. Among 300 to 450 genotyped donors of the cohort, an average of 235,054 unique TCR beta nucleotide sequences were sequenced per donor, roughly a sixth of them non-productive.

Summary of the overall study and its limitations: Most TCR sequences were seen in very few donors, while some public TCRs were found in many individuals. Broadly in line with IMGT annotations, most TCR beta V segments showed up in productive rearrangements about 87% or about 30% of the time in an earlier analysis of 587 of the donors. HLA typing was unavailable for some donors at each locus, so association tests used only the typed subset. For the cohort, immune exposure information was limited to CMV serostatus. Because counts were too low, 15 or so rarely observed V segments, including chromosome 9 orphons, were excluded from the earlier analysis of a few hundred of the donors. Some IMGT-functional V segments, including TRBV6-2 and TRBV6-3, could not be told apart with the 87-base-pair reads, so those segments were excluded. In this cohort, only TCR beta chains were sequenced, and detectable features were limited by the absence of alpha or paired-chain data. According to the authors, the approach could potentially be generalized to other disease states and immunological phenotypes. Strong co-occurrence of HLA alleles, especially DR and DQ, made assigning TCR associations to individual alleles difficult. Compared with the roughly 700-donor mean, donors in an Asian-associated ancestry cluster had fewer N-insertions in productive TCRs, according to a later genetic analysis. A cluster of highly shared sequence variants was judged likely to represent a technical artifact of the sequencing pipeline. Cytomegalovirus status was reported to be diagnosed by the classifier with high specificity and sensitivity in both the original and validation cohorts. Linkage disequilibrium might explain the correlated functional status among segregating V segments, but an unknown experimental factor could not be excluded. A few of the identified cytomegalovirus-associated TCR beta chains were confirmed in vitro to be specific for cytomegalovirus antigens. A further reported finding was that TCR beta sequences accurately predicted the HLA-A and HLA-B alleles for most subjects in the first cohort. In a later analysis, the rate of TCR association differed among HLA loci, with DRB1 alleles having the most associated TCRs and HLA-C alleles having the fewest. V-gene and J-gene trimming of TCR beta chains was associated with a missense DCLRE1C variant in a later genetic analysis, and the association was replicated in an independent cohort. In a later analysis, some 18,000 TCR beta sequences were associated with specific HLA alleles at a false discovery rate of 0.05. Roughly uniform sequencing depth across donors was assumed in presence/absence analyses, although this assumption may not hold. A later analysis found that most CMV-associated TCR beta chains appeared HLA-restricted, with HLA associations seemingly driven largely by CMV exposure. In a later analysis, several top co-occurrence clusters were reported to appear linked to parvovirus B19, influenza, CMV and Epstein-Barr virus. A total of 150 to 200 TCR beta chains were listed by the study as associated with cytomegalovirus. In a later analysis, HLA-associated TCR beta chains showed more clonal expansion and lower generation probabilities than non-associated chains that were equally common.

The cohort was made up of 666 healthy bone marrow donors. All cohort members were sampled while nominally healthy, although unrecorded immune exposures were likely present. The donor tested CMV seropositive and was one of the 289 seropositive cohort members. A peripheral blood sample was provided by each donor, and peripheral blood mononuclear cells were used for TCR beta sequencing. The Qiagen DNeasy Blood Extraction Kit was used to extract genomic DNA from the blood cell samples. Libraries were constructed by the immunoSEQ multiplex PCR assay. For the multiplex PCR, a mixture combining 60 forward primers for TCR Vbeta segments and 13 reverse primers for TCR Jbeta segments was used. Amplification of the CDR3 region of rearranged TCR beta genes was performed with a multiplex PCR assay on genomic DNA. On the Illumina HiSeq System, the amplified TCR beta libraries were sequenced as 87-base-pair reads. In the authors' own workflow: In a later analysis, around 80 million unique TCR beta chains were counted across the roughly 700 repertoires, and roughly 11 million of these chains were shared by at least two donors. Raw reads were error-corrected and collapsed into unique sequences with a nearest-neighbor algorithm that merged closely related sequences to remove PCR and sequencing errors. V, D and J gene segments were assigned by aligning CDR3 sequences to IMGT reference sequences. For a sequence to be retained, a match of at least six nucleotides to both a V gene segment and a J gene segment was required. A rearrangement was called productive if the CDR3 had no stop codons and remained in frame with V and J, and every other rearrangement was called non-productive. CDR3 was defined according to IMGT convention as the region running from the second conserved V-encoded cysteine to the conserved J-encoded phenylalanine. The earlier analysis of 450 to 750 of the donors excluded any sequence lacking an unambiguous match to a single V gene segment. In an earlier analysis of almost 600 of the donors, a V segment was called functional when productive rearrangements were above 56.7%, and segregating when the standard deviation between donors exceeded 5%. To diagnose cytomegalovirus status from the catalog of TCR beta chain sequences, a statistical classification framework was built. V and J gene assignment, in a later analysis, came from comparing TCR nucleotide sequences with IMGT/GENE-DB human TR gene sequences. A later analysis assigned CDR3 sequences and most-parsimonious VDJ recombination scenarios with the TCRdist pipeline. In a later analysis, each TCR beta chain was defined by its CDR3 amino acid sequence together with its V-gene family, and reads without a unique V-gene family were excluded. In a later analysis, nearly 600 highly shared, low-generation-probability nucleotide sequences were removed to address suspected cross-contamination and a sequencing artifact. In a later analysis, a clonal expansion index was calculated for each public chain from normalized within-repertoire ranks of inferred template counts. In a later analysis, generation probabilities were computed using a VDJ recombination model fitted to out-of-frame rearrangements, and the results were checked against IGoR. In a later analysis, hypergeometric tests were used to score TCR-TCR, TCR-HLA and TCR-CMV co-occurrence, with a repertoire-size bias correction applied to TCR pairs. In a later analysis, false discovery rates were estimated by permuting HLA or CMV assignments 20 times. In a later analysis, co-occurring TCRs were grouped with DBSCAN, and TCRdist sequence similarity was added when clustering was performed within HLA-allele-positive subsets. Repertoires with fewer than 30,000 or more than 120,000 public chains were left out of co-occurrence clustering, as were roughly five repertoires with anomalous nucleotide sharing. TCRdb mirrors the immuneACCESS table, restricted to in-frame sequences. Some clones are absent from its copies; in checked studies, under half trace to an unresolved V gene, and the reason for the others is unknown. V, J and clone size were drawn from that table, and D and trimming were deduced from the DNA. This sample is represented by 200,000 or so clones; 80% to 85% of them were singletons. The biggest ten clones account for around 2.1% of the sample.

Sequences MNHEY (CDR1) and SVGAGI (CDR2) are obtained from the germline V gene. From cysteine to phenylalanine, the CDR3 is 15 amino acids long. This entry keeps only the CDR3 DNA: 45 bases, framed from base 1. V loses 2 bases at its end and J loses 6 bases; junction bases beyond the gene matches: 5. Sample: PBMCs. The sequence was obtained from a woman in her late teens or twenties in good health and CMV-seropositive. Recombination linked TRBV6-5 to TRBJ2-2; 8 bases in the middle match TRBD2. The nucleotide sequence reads TGTGCCAGCAGTTACGGGACGGGGGGGCCCGGGGAGCTGTTTTTT. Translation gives CASSYGTGGPGELFF.